This T cell receptor (beta chain) appears in the sequencing data of a study of blood T cell repertoires in COVID-19. Across the whole study: Whether acute or convalescent, the COVID-19 samples came from the United States, Italy and Spain.

Seattle's cohort entered during active infection and was followed longitudinally. Sequencing used immunoSEQ multiplex PCR; TCRdb keeps in-frame clones, though not all of them. The sample gives about 95,000 clones, 89% of which show up once; roughly 5.1% is in the top ten. From germline, CDR1 is LGHDT and CDR2 YNNKEL (reference sequence). With 2 bases clipped from V and 4 bases from J, the junction kept 8 bases outside the gene matches. The CDR3 is 15 amino acids. Sample: peripheral blood. The source of this sequence is a man between 60 and 75 years old with COVID-19, enrolled during active disease. The V and J genes are TRBV3-1 (or the pseudogene TRBV3-2) and TRBJ2-7; 7 bases match TRBD2. DNA of the CDR3: TGTGCCAGCAGCCAAACCTCCCGCGGGGGATACGAGCAGTACTTC. Its protein is CASSQTSRGGYEQYF.